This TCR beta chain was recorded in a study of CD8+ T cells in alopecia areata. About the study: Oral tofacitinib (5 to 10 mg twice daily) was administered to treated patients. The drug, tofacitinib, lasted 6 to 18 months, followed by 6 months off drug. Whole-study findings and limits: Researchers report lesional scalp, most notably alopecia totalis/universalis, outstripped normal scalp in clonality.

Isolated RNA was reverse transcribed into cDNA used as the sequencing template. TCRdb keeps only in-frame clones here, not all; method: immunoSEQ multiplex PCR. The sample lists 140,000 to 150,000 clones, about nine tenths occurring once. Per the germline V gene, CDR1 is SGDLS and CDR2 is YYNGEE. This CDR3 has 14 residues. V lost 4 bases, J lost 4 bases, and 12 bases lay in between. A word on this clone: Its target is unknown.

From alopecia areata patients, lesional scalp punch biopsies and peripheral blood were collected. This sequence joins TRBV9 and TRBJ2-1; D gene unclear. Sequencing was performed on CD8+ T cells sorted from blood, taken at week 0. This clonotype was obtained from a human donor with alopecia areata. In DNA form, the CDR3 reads TGTGCCAGCAGCACTGTTGGGGTATACAATGAGCAGTTCTTC. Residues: CASSTVGVYNEQFF.